The T cell receptor (beta chain) under discussion was sequenced for a study of PD-L1 blockade in urothelial cancer. Study-wide context: Males with bladder-origin urothelial cancer made up about 85% of the roughly 30 patients. The patients had undergone anywhere from 0 to 3 prior chemotherapy regimens.

This clone showed up just once. Its specificity is unknown. Each PCR had synthetic TCR analog templates added to it as a spike-in. Clones were read by immunoSEQ multiplex PCR, and TCRdb kept only the in-frame ones, dropping some. The table shows 100,000 to 150,000 clones, with around 86% occurring only once. Time point here: peripheral blood 6 weeks after treatment start. Study observations and caveats: In blood sampled pretreatment, TCR clonality below the median predicted better survival.

The CDR3 is 12 amino acids. V shed 3 bases and J 10 bases; nucleotides not matched to a gene: 5. From germline, CDR1 is MDHEN and CDR2 SYDVKM. The chain has TRBV28 and TRBJ1-1, with TRBD1 identical over 7 bases. The material was PBMCs, obtained around atezolizumab (anti-PD-L1) treatment. This clonotype originated in a man between 45 and 60 years old with urothelial cancer. The CDR3 nucleotides are TGTGCCAGCAGTTTCTTGGGACAGCGAGCTTTCTTT. Translation gives CASSFLGQRAFF.